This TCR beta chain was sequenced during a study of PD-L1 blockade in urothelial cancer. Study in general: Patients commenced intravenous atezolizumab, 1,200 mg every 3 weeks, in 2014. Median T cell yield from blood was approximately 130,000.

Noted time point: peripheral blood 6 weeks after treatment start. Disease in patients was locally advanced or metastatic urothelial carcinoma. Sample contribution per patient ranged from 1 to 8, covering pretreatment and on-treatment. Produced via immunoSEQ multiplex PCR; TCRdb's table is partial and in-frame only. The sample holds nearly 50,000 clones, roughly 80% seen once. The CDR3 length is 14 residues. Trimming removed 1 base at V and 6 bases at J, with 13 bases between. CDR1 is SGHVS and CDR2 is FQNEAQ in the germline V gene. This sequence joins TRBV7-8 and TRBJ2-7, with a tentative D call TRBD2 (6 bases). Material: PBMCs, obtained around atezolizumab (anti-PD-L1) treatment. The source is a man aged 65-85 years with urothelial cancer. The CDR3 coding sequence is TGTGCCAGCAGCTTAGGTCCGGGAGTTCGCGAGCAGTACTTC. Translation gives CASSLGPGVREQYF. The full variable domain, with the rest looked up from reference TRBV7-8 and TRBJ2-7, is GAGVSQSPRYKVAKRGQDVALRCDPISGHVSLFWYQQALGQGPEFLTYFQNEAQLDKSGLPSDRFFAERPEGSVSTLKIQRTQQEDSAVYLCASSLGPGVREQYFGPGTRLTVT.